The 28 T cell receptor beta chains below come from one sample, sequenced in a study of regulatory T cells in long-lasting Graves disease. Arm-PCR of CDR3 regions and iRepertoire HTBI primers were the basis on which TCR beta libraries were built. TCRdb re-derived calls from the multiplex PCR reads in MiXCR, one entry per CDR3 protein. In the table there are about 310,000 distinct CDR3 sequences, 22% of which are singletons. As to time point: persistent/refractory GD, antithyroid drugs over 5 years with positive TRAb. PBMCs were the source of the RNA used for TCR sequencing. The material sequenced was peripheral blood mononuclear cells (PBMCs), taken when the disease was refractory, from a patient treated with antithyroid drugs. The source of these receptors is a female donor with Graves disease.

In this sample, this clonotype turned up many times. This chain connects TRBV5-1 to TRBJ1-1, with D tentatively TRBD1 (5 bases). V was clipped by 3 bases and J by 0 bases, with 9 bases between them. The CDR3 totals 14 residues. Per germline, CDR1 SGHRS and CDR2 YFSETQ. CDR3 DNA sequence: TGCGCCAGCAGCTCGGGACCGATGAACACTGAAGCTTTCTTT. This sequence encodes CASSSGPMNTEAFF.

This clonotype was picked up many times. The CDR3 sequence: CSAPGPLLPEAFF. CDR3 bases: TGCAGTGCTCCGGGACCTCTGCTCCCTGAAGCTTTCTTT. The rearrangement uses TRBV20-1 and TRBJ1-1; TRBD1 is a possible D gene (5 bases). Per germline, CDR1 DFQATT and CDR2 SNEGSKA (reference sequence). The CDR3 spans 13 residues. Trimming took off 5 bases at V and 6 bases at J, with 16 bases between the two ends.

This clonotype showed up just a few times. The chain joins TRBV10-2 to TRBJ2-5; D unclear. This CDR3 has 12 amino acids. Between the trimmed V and J ends, which lost 3 bases and 7 bases, there was a span of 9 bases. Germline V gene sequence: CDR1 WSHSY, CDR2 SAAADI. This CDR3 reads CASSDPTRTQYF. The CDR3 nucleotides are TGCGCCAGCAGTGATCCCACAAGGACCCAGTACTTC.

This clonotype was recorded many times. This chain uses TRBV11-2 with TRBJ2-7; 7 bases align to TRBD2. CDR1 is SGHAT, CDR2 FQNNGV, per germline. The trim removed 1 base at V and 1 base at J, leaving 7 bases unmatched. The CDR3 has 16 amino acids. For the CDR3, the DNA is TGTGCCAGCAGCTTAGGGGGGGGACTCCTATCCTACGAGCAGTACTTC. Protein sequence: CASSLGGGLLSYEQYF.

The V and J genes are TRBV30 and TRBJ2-3, with TRBD1 as a possible D gene (6 bases). CDR3 length equals 14 residues. Looked up from germline, CDR1 is GTSNPN and CDR2 is SVGIG (reference sequence). Trimming took off 2 bases at V and 6 bases at J, with 15 bases between the two ends. This chain's CDR3 is CAWSRQVGGDTQYF. The CDR3 bases are TGTGCCTGGAGTCGGCAGGTAGGGGGTGATACGCAGTATTTT.

J is TRBJ2-1 and V is TRBV20-1; 11 bases line up with TRBD2. Germline lookup yields CDR1 DFQATT and CDR2 SNEGSKA (reference sequence). The CDR3 sequence is 14 residues long. Trimming removed 3 bases from V and 9 bases from J; junction bases left unmatched: 7. CDR3 sequence reads: CSARVSGRAFEQFF. The CDR3 nucleotides read TGCAGTGCTAGGGTTAGCGGGAGGGCCTTTGAGCAGTTCTTC.

This clonotype turned up a few times. The chain combines TRBV7-6 with TRBJ2-5; the match to TRBD2 covers 9 bases. The ends lost 1 base at V and 2 bases at J; junction bases unmatched: 11. CDR3 length: 18 residues. CDR1 is SGHVS and CDR2 is FNYEAQ in the germline V gene. The CDR3 loop reads CASSLDPDASGVQETQYF. The CDR3 DNA reads TGTGCCAGCAGCTTAGACCCCGACGCTAGCGGGGTACAAGAGACCCAGTACTTC.

On this clonotype itself: This sequence is one base from a far larger clone and is likely a read error. The chain carries TRBV12-3 or TRBV12-4 and TRBJ1-4; no firm D call. This CDR3 has 16 residues. The V and J ends lost 6 bases and 0 bases respectively, with 14 bases between them. The DNA for the CDR3 is TGTGCCAGCAGGCCGACTTTGGAGGCAACTAATGAAAAACTGTTTTTT. It codes for CASRPTLEATNEKLFF.

This clonotype was counted ten times or more. J is TRBJ1-1 and V is TRBV6-1; D possibly corresponds to TRBD1 (5 bases). V lost 6 bases and J 0 bases, leaving 11 bases between the germline ends. Germline V lookup: CDR1 MNHNS, CDR2 SASEGT. The CDR3 totals 14 residues. The CDR3 sequence: CASRSGTMNTEAFF. CDR3 nucleotide sequence: TGTGCCAGCAGATCAGGGACCATGAACACTGAAGCTTTCTTT.

This clonotype was picked up a small number of times. A much larger clone differs from this one at a single base, so this may be a read error. This chain connects TRBV27 to TRBJ1-6, with D perhaps TRBD1 (6 bases). CDR1 is MNHEY and CDR2 is SMNVEV in the germline V gene (reference sequence). The germline V and J ends were trimmed by 2 bases and 8 bases, with 7 bases remaining between them. The CDR3 runs to 13 residues. The CDR3 here is CASSLRGDSPLHF. CDR3 DNA: TGTGCCAGCAGTTTAAGGGGGGATTCACCCCTCCACTTT.

This clonotype was counted only a few times. The chain carries TRBV18 and TRBJ1-6; D not certain. The CDR3 runs to 17 residues. Germline V gene data show CDR1 as KGHSH and CDR2 as LQKENI. Deletions cut 3 bases from V and 7 bases from J, with 19 bases between. DNA for the CDR3: TGTGCCAGCTCACCGATCGAGGTTTGGGGATTGAATTCACCCCTCCACTTT. Translation: CASSPIEVWGLNSPLHF.

The chain joins TRBV5-1 to TRBJ2-2; D unclear. The CDR3 runs 13 residues. Trimming left V 2 bases short and J 2 bases short, with 4 bases between. Germline-derived CDR1 and CDR2 are SGHRS and YFSETQ. CDR3 loop: CASSFINTGELFF. In DNA form, the CDR3 reads TGCGCCAGCAGCTTTATAAACACCGGGGAGCTGTTTTTT.

This clonotype came up many times. V and J are TRBV28 and TRBJ2-2; tentatively, D is TRBD1 (6 bases). Germline CDR1 reads MDHEN; CDR2 reads SYDVKM. V was shortened by 1 base and J by 4 bases, with 13 bases between the two germline ends. The CDR3 runs to 16 residues. CDR3: CASSLLGQGFTGELFF. The CDR3 coding sequence is TGTGCCAGCAGTTTATTGGGTCAGGGGTTCACCGGGGAGCTGTTTTTT.

This clonotype was observed at least ten times. The J gene is TRBJ1-1, the V gene TRBV2; D is uncertain. V lost 2 bases, J lost 4 bases, and 5 bases lay in between. The CDR3 is made up of 12 amino acids. The germline gives CDR1 SNHLY, CDR2 FYNNEI. The DNA for the CDR3 is TGTGCCAGCAGTGAACGGGGCACTGAAGCTTTCTTT. Protein: CASSERGTEAFF.

The gene calls are TRBV6-2 or TRBV6-3 and TRBJ2-2, with D possibly TRBD2 on 5 matching bases. CDR3 length: 16 amino acids. Germline CDR1 is MNHEY and CDR2 is SVGEGT. V lost 7 bases and J 3 bases, leaving 18 bases between the germline ends. Written as DNA, the CDR3 is TGTGCCAGCATTCGGGAATGGCGGTTCTACACCGGGGAGCTGTTTTTT. This gives the protein CASIREWRFYTGELFF.

This clonotype was found many times. This chain uses TRBV28 with TRBJ1-2, with 10 nucleotides matching TRBD1. Germline CDR1 is MDHEN and CDR2 is SYDVKM. The CDR3 spans 14 residues. V shed 5 bases, J shed 8 bases, and the junction held 8 bases outside the gene matches. This chain's CDR3 is CASSGRDRGIGYTF. In nucleotides, the CDR3 is TGTGCCAGCAGTGGACGGGACAGGGGTATCGGCTACACCTTC.

J is TRBJ2-5 and V is TRBV20-1; 8 positions match TRBD2. CDR3 length: 19 amino acids. Germline values: CDR1 DFQATT, CDR2 SNEGSKA (reference sequence). V shed 6 bases, J shed 2 bases, and the junction held 23 bases outside the gene matches. CDR3 loop: CSATVFRGGGPFLQETQYF. DNA for the CDR3: TGCAGTGCAACGGTGTTCCGGGGGGGGGGGCCTTTCCTACAAGAGACCCAGTACTTC.

This clonotype was counted between two and nine times. V gene TRBV7-3 combines with J gene TRBJ2-2; the D is unclear. Germline CDR1 and CDR2: SGHTA and FQGTGA. The CDR3 has 13 amino acids. Trimming removed 5 bases at V and 3 bases at J, with 7 bases between. This chain's CDR3 is CASSPSYTGELFF. CDR3 nucleotides: TGTGCCAGCAGCCCCTCGTACACCGGGGAGCTGTTTTTT.

This clonotype was found a few times. The chain is built from TRBV7-2 and TRBJ1-2; tentatively, D is TRBD1 (6 bases). The germline gives CDR1 SGHTA, CDR2 FQGNSA. The ends were cut back, 4 bases at V and 6 bases at J, with 15 bases in the middle. This CDR3 is 14 amino acids long. CDR3 sequence (DNA): TGTGCCAGCAGCTCCTCAGGGGCTTGGGATGGCTACACCTTC. Its protein product is CASSSSGAWDGYTF.

This chain joins TRBV5-1 and TRBJ2-7; D may be TRBD2 (6 bases). The CDR3 extends over 12 amino acids. CDR1 is SGHRS, CDR2 YFSETQ, per germline. Trimming removed 2 bases at V and 7 bases at J, with 10 bases between. Here the CDR3 reads CASSFGGWEQYF. Here the CDR3 DNA reads TGCGCCAGCAGCTTCGGAGGGTGGGAGCAGTACTTC.

This chain uses TRBV19 with TRBJ1-3; D is uncertain. The length of the CDR3 is 14 residues. From germline, CDR1 is LNHDA and CDR2 SQIVND (reference sequence). The ends were cut back, 5 bases at V and 0 bases at J, with 8 bases in the middle. CDR3 sequence (DNA): TGTGCCAGTAGTTCCTCAGGCTCTGGAAACACCATATATTTT. Amino acid sequence: CASSSSGSGNTIYF.

The rearrangement joins TRBV2 to TRBJ2-2; 8 nucleotides match TRBD1. Unmatched junction bases numbered 1, after V lost 6 bases and J lost 4 bases. CDR3 size: 13 residues. The germline CDR1 and CDR2 sequences are SNHLY and FYNNEI. The CDR3 DNA sequence: TGTGCCAGCAGGACAGGGGTCACCGGGGAGCTGTTTTTT. As protein: CASRTGVTGELFF.

A few counts support this clonotype. The V call is TRBV12-3 or TRBV12-4, the J call TRBJ2-2; perhaps TRBD2 as D (6 bases). Trimming took off 6 bases at V and 7 bases at J, with 21 bases between the two ends. This CDR3 has 16 residues. The CDR3 loop reads CASSVGNGRGVGELFF. DNA of the CDR3: TGTGCCAGCAGCGTAGGAAACGGGAGAGGGGTCGGGGAGCTGTTTTTT.

The chain employs TRBV5-1 and TRBJ2-7; 8 bases are shared with TRBD1. This CDR3 region has 14 residues. The trim removed 4 bases at V and 7 bases at J, leaving 10 bases unmatched. CDR1 and CDR2 (germline): SGHRS, YFSETQ. As DNA, the CDR3 is TGCGCCAGCAGCATCGGACAGGGCAGGGGTGAGCAGTACTTC. As protein: CASSIGQGRGEQYF.

The V call is TRBV10-3, the J call TRBJ1-5; D perhaps matches TRBD1 (5 bases). CDR1 and CDR2 (germline): ENHRY, SYGVKD. CDR3 length: 12 residues. The V end lost 3 bases, the J end lost 10 bases, and 10 bases lay between the germline ends. The CDR3 here is CAISDGGRPQHF. The CDR3 nucleotides are TGTGCCATCAGTGACGGGGGTCGACCCCAGCATTTT.

This clonotype was counted at least ten times. This chain joins TRBV2 and TRBJ2-1; D is undetermined. This CDR3 contains 13 residues. Per the germline V gene, CDR1 is SNHLY and CDR2 is FYNNEI. The ends were cut back, 3 bases at V and 10 bases at J, with 13 bases in the middle. CDR3 protein: CASSDEDGLEQFF. The CDR3 nucleotides are TGTGCCAGCAGTGATGAGGACGGGCTAGAGCAGTTCTTC.

There are many counts of this clonotype. The V and J genes are TRBV11-2 and TRBJ2-5, with 7 bases identical to TRBD2. The CDR3 is 16 amino acids. Looked up from germline, CDR1 is SGHAT and CDR2 is FQNNGV. V was pared by 6 bases and J by 2 bases, with 12 bases of the junction left unmatched. The CDR3 sequence is CASSSTPASGQETQYF. CDR3 in DNA: TGTGCCAGCAGTTCAACCCCGGCTAGCGGTCAAGAGACCCAGTACTTC. Full variable domain (missing parts from reference TRBV11-2 and TRBJ2-5): EAGVAQSPRYKIIEKRQSVAFWCNPISGHATLYWYQQILGQGPKLLIQFQNNGVVDDSQLPKDRFSAERLKGVDSTLKIQPAKLEDSAVYLCASSSTPASGQETQYFGPGTRLLVL.

The V gene is TRBV20-1, the J gene TRBJ2-1; 10 nucleotides line up with TRBD2. The V and J ends lost 6 bases and 2 bases, in that order; junction bases with no gene match: 7. Germline-derived CDR1 and CDR2 are DFQATT and SNEGSKA (reference sequence). There are 15 residues in the CDR3. The CDR3, as DNA: TGCAGTGCCGATCGAGGGACTAGCGCCTACAATGAGCAGTTCTTC. This gives the protein CSADRGTSAYNEQFF.